This TCR beta chain was found in a study of T cell responses to AZD1222 COVID-19 vaccine. Sequencing was performed with immunoSEQ multiplex PCR; in TCRdb, only in-frame clones are kept and a portion is missing. Of roughly 120,000 clones detected, approximately 88% appear once; the ten largest clones hold about 19%. Study outcomes and limitations: Recipients of two AZD1222 doses showed rising Spike-specific TCR breadth and depth.

This CDR3 contains 14 residues. V lost 4 bases, J lost 6 bases, and 16 bases lay in between. The germline V gene has CDR1 SNHLY and CDR2 FYNNEI. On this clone itself: Its antigen is undetermined.

Sequencing used peripheral blood, obtained on day 0 of MenACWY control vaccination. The receptor comes from an adult in good health. The chain joins TRBV2 to TRBJ2-7; D gene ambiguous. CDR3 amino acids: CASSVYSAGGEQYF. As DNA, the CDR3 is TGTGCCAGCAGTGTGTACAGCGCTGGCGGCGAGCAGTACTTC.